This T cell receptor beta chain is drawn from a study of shared clonotypes between healthy human individuals. Study observations and caveats: Some clonotypes were shared by all four sorted-subset donors, while others were not shared. The non-shared ones had lower generation probabilities than the shared ones. Clonotype sharing across several donors was observed for 4% to 6.5% of naive CD4 clonotypes. Represented diversity (both genetic and exposure-history) was limited by the small number of donors.

The V gene's germline CDR1 is SGDLS and CDR2 YYNGEE. The CDR3 has 14 amino acids. The ends lost 4 bases at V and 6 bases at J; junction bases unmatched: 9. Data came from immunoSEQ multiplex PCR; TCRdb stores just in-frame clones and leaves some out. The table includes roughly 650,000 clones, roughly 97% detected once. This clone was picked up one time. The antigen remains undetermined. Sample: naive CD4+ T cells sorted from blood. The subset is: CD45RA+ positively selected. The rearrangement joins TRBV9 to TRBJ2-7, with TRBD2 identical over 8 bases. The clonotype originates from a woman aged 30 to 39 in good health. The CDR3, as DNA: TGTGCCAGCAGCCCGAGGACTAGCTGGGGCGAGCAGTACTTC. It is translated as CASSPRTSWGEQYF.